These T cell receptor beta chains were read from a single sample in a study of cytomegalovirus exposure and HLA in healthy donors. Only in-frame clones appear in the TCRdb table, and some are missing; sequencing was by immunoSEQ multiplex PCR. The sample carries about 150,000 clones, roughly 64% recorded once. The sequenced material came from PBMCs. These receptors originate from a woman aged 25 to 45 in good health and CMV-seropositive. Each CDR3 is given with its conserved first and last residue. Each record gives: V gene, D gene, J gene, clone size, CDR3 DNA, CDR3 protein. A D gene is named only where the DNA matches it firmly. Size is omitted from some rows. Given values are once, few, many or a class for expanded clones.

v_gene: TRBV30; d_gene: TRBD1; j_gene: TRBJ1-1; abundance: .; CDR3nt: TGTGCCTGGAGTCGAAGGGGACAGACTGAGAACACTGAAGCTTTCTTT; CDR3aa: CAWSRRGQTENTEAFF
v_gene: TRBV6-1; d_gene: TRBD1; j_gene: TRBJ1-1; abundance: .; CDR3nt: TGTGCCAGCAGTGAACAATCCGGGACAGGGGACACTGAAGCTTTCTTT; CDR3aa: CASSEQSGTGDTEAFF
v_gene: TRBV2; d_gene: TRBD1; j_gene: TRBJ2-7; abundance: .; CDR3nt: TGTGCCGGACAGGGCCCCTCAACCTACGAGCAGTACTTC; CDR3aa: CAGQGPSTYEQYF
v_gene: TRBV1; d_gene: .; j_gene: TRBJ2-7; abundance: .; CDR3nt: TGCACCAGCAGCCAAGATCGAAATAGCGGGAGAATAATCGGGAACGAGCAGTACTTC; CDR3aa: CTSSQDRNSGRIIGNEQYF
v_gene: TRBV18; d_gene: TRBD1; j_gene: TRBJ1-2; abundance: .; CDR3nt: TGTGCCAGCTCACCAGCCCGGACAGGGAGTCTAGGTGGCTACACCTTC; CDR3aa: CASSPARTGSLGGYTF
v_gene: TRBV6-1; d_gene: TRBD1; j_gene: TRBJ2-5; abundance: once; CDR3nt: TGTGCCAGCAGTGGCCCGACAGGGGGGGTGGACCAAGAGACCCAGTACTTC; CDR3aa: CASSGPTGGVDQETQYF
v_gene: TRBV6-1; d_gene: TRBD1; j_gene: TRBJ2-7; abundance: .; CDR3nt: TGTGCCAGCAGTGAGTTTCCAAGTATTCGGACAGGGGCCTACGAGCAGTACTTC; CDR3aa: CASSEFPSIRTGAYEQYF
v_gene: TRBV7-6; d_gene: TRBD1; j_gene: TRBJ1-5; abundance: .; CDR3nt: TGTGCCAGCAGCTTAGGGGCTCCGGGACAGGGGAATCAGCCCCAGCATTTT; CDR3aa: CASSLGAPGQGNQPQHF
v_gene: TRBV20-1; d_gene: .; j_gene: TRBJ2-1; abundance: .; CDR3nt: TGCAGTGCTAGAGTCTCGGATGAGCAGTTCTTC; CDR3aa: CSARVSDEQFF
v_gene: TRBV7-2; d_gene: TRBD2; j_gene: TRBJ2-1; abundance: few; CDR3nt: TGTGCCAGCAGCGCCCGGACTAGTAGCTTTTATGAGCAGTTCTTC; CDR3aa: CASSARTSSFYEQFF
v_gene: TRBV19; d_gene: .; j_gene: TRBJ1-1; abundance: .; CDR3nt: TGTGCCAGTACTAATTTCGCCGGGTCGAACACTGAAGCTTTCTTT; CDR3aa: CASTNFAGSNTEAFF
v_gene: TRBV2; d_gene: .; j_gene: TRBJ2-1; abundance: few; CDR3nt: TGTGCCAGCAGTGATGATGACAGCTCCTACAATGAGCAGTTCTTC; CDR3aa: CASSDDDSSYNEQFF
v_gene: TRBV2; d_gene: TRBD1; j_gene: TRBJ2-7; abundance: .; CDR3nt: TGTGCCAGCAGTGTTACCGGGACAGGGAACTACGAGCAGTACTTC; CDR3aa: CASSVTGTGNYEQYF
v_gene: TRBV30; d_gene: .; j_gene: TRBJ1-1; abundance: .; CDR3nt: TGTGCCTGGAGTCGCTTGGAGAATATGAACACTGAAGCTTTCTTT; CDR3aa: CAWSRLENMNTEAFF
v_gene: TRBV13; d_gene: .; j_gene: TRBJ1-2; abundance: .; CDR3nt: TGTGCCAGCAGCTTAGGCGCGGGGGATGGCTACACCTTC; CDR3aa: CASSLGAGDGYTF
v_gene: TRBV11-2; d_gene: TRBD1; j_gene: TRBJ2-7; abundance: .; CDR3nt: TGTGCCAGCAGCTCCCGACAGGGGACTCCACACTTC; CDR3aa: CASSSRQGTPHF
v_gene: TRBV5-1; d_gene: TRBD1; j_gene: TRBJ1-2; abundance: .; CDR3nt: TGCGCCAGCAGCTCGGATGCCGGGACAGGGGGCATAGGAACTGATGGCTACACCTTC; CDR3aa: CASSSDAGTGGIGTDGYTF
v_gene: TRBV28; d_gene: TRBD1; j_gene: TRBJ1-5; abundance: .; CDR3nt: TGTGCCAGCAGGGCAGGGGGTCAGCCCCAGCATTTT; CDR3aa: CASRAGGQPQHF
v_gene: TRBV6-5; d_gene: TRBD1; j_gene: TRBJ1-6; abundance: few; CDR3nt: TGTGCCAGCTGGGACAGGTTCTCACCCCTCCACTTT; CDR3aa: CASWDRFSPLHF
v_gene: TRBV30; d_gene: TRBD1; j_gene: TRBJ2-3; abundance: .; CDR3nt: TGTGCCTGGAGTACCGGGACAGGGAGTACAGATACGCAGTATTTT; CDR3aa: CAWSTGTGSTDTQYF
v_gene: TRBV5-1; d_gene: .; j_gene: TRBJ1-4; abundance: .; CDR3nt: TGCGCCAGCAGCCTGGGACTTGCTAATGAAAAACTGTTTTTT; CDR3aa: CASSLGLANEKLFF
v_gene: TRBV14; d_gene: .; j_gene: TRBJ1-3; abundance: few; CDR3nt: TGTGCCAGCAGTCTTGGAAACACCATATATTTT; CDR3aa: CASSLGNTIYF
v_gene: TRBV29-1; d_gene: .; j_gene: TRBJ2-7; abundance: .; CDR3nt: TGCAGCGTTCCGGGGGACGGCGGGTACGAGCAGTACTTC; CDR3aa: CSVPGDGGYEQYF
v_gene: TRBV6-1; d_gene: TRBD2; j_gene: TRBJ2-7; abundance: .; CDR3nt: TGTGCCAGCAGTGACCAACTAGAGACTAGCGGGGTTCGCTACGAGCAGTACTTC; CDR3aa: CASSDQLETSGVRYEQYF
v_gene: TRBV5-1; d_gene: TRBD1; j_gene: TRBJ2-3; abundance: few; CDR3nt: TGCGCCAGCATTAGGGGACAGAGCACAGATACGCAGTATTTT; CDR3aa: CASIRGQSTDTQYF
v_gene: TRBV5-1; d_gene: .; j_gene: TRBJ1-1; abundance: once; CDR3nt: TGCGCCAGCAGCGGGCAGATGAACACTGAAGCTTTCTTT; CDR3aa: CASSGQMNTEAFF
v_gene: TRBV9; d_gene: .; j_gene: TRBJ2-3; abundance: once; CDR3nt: TGTGCCAGCACCACAGGGGGGGGCACAGATACGCAGTATTTT; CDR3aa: CASTTGGGTDTQYF
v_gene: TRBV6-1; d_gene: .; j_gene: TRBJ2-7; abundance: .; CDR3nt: TGTGCCAGCAGTGAAATTTTGACAGTCTACGAGCAGTACTTC; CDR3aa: CASSEILTVYEQYF
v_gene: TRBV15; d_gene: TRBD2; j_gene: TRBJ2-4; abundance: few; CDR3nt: TGTGCCACCAGCAGAGATAGCGGGAGGGCCAAAAACATTCAGTACTTC; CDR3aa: CATSRDSGRAKNIQYF
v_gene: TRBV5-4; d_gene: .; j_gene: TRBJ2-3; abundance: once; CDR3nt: TGTGCCAGCAGGGGGGACATCTCCACAGATACGCAGTATTTT; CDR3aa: CASRGDISTDTQYF
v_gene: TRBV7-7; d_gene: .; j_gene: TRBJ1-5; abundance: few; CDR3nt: TGTGCTAGCAGCTTGAGCGACGGTCAGCCCCAGCATTTT; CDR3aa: CASSLSDGQPQHF
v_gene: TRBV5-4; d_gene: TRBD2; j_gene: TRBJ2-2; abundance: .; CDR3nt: TGTGCCAGCAGCAGACCGGGACTAGCGGGAGGGGTAACCGGGGAGCTGTTTTTT; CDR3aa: CASSRPGLAGGVTGELFF
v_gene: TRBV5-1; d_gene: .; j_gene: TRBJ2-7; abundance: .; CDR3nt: TGCGCCAGCAGCTTGGGGTCAGCGAAGATTAACTACGAGCAGTACTTC; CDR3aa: CASSLGSAKINYEQYF
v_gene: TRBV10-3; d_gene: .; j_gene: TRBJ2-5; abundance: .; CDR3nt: TGTGCCATCAGTGAGTCTCACTCTCGGAGTTGGGAGCAGTACTTC; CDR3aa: CAISESHSRSWEQYF
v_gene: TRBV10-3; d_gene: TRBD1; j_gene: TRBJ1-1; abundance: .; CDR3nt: TGTGCCACTCAGGGTTTTAGGGGGCACACTGATGCTTTCTTT; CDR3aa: CATQGFRGHTDAFF
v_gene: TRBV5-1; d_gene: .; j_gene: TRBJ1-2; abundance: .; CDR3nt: TGCGCCAGCAGCTTGGACCCAGGGATATCCTATGGCTACACCTTC; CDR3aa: CASSLDPGISYGYTF